Given below is one T cell receptor beta chain in context. This clone has a handful of counts. Its specific antigen is unknown. Base qualities are not recorded, but no much larger clone differs from it by a single base. V lost 6 bases and J lost 4 bases; the stretch between them is 12 bases long. CDR1 is given as KGHSH and CDR2 as LQKENI, both from the germline V gene. Reading from cysteine to phenylalanine, the CDR3 counts 13 amino acids. The kept DNA is CDR3 alone, 39 bases in frame from the first base. The source of the sample is a study of cytomegalovirus exposure and HLA in healthy donors (dated by TCRdb to between 2016 and 2019). Regarding the study in general: According to an earlier analysis of 550 to 700 of the donors, about 190 million T cells yielded 90 million to 140 million unique TCR beta sequences and about 280 Gb of sequence data. Among roughly 400 genotyped donors of the cohort, an average of approximately 250,000 unique TCR beta nucleotide sequences were sequenced per donor, roughly 20% of them non-productive. In a later genetic analysis, genome-wide SNP genotypes for about three fifths of the roughly 670 donors were used, and that subset was treated as a discovery cohort. The study used immunosequencing to profile the T cell repertoires of several hundred subjects and linked those repertoires to cytomegalovirus serostatus. Typing coverage varied by locus: roughly 629-640 donors for A, B, C, DRB1 and DQB1; approximately 560 for DQA1; more than 600 for DPA1; 400 to 480 for DPB1. Along with the roughly 700-subject first cohort, a separate validation cohort of 120 different subjects was used. To decide whether each TCR beta V gene segment behaved as functional or pseudogenic, an earlier analysis of nearly 600 of the donors relied on high-throughput TCR beta sequencing. A later analysis re-examined previously published TCR beta repertoires from just over 650 donors and added high-resolution HLA genotyping to investigate patterns of TCR occurrence. Every discovery cohort repertoire had been produced on one sequencing platform. Of the roughly 400 genotyped donors, roughly 76% were placed in the genetic ancestry cluster associated with self-reported Caucasian donors. Roughly 310 gigabases of sequencing data and approximately 80 million unique TCR sequences were included in an early release covering under 650 HLA-typed donors. Rather than drawing on any new phenotypic data, the later analysis identified candidate immune exposures from TCR beta sequences and the way those sequences occurred across donors. The study aimed to test whether cataloging public T cell receptors could reveal signatures of past pathogen exposure. Several DR-DQ haplotypes were handled as single units for association and clustering because linkage in the cohort was strong. HLA typing included class I and class II loci at four-digit resolution. Alongside the repertoire data, information on donor age, sex, ethnicity and CMV serostatus was compiled. The study combined high-throughput TCR immunosequencing, statistical association of individual TCRs with disease status, and machine learning to predict cytomegalovirus infection status. General findings and caveats noted by the study authors: In this cohort, only TCR beta chains were sequenced, and detectable features were limited by the absence of alpha or paired-chain data. Because counts were too low, about 18 rarely observed V segments, including chromosome 9 orphons, were left out of the earlier analysis of about 500 of the donors. Compared with equally common non-associated chains, HLA-associated TCR beta chains in a later analysis were more clonally expanded and had lower generation probabilities. Because the 87-base-pair reads could not distinguish some IMGT-functional V segments, including TRBV6-2 and TRBV6-3, those segments were excluded. CMV serostatus was the only immune exposure information available for the cohort. A further reported finding was that TCR beta sequences accurately predicted the HLA-A and HLA-B alleles for most subjects in the first cohort. A few of the identified cytomegalovirus-associated TCR beta chains were confirmed in vitro to be specific for cytomegalovirus antigens. The classifier was reported to diagnose cytomegalovirus status with high specificity and sensitivity in both the original and validation cohorts. In a later analysis, most CMV-associated TCR beta chains were found to appear HLA-restricted, with HLA associations seemingly driven largely by CMV exposure. A later analysis associated about 17,000 TCR beta sequences with specific HLA alleles at a false discovery rate of 0.05. Correlated functional status among segregating V segments might be attributable to linkage disequilibrium, but an unknown experimental factor could not be ruled out. Strong co-occurrence of HLA alleles, especially DR and DQ, made assigning TCR associations to individual alleles difficult. Several of the top co-occurrence clusters appeared to be linked to parvovirus B19, influenza, CMV and Epstein-Barr virus, according to a later analysis. In a later analysis, TCR association rates were found to vary across HLA loci, with the most associated TCRs seen for DRB1 alleles and the fewest for HLA-C alleles. The sequencing pipeline was judged likely to have produced a cluster of highly shared sequence variants as a technical artifact. A total of fewer than 200 TCR beta chains were listed by the study as associated with cytomegalovirus. Sequencing depth was assumed to be roughly uniform across donors in the presence/absence analyses, though that assumption may not hold. A later genetic analysis reported fewer N-insertions in productive TCRs among donors in an Asian-associated ancestry cluster than the roughly 700-donor mean. Most TCR sequences were seen in very few donors, while some public TCRs were found in many individuals. An association between a missense DCLRE1C variant and V-gene and J-gene trimming of TCR beta chains was found in a later genetic analysis and replicated in an independent cohort. Because HLA typing was unavailable for some donors at each locus, only the typed subset was used in association tests. An earlier analysis of around 500 of the donors showed that most TCR beta V segments appeared in productive rearrangements either about 90% or about 30% of the time, which broadly matched IMGT annotations. The authors suggested that the approach could potentially be generalized to other disease states and immunological phenotypes.

Libraries were constructed by the immunoSEQ multiplex PCR assay. For the multiplex PCR, a mixture combining 60 forward primers for TCR Vbeta segments and 13 reverse primers for TCR Jbeta segments was used. A multiplex PCR assay on genomic DNA amplified the CDR3 region of rearranged TCR beta genes. The Illumina HiSeq System was used to sequence the amplified TCR beta libraries as 87-base-pair reads. Concerning the study's data processing: A later analysis counted about 82 million unique TCR beta chains across the 550 to 750 repertoires, and 10 million to 12 million of these chains were shared by at least two donors. A nearest-neighbor algorithm error-corrected the raw reads and collapsed the reads into unique sequences, merging closely related sequences to remove PCR and sequencing errors. CDR3 sequences were aligned to IMGT reference sequences to assign V, D and J gene segments. For a sequence to be retained, at least a six-nucleotide match to both a V gene segment and a J gene segment was required. A rearrangement counted as productive if the CDR3 had no stop codons and remained in frame with V and J, and every other rearrangement counted as non-productive. Following IMGT convention, CDR3 was defined as the stretch from the second conserved V-encoded cysteine up to the conserved J-encoded phenylalanine. In an earlier analysis of 587 of the donors, sequences lacking an unambiguous match to a single V gene segment were excluded. In an earlier analysis of approximately 550 of the donors, V segments were called functional above 56.7% productive rearrangements and were called segregating when the between-donor standard deviation exceeded 5%. A statistical classification framework was built for diagnosing cytomegalovirus status from the catalog of TCR beta chain sequences. In a later analysis, TCR nucleotide sequences were compared against IMGT/GENE-DB human TR gene sequences so that V and J genes could be assigned. Using the TCRdist pipeline, a later analysis assigned CDR3 sequences along with most-parsimonious VDJ recombination scenarios. A later analysis defined each TCR beta chain by its CDR3 amino acid sequence plus V-gene family, and excluded reads lacking a unique V-gene family. In a later analysis, several hundred highly shared, low-generation-probability nucleotide sequences were removed to address suspected cross-contamination and a sequencing artifact. In a later analysis, a clonal expansion index was calculated for each public chain from normalized within-repertoire ranks of inferred template counts. A later analysis computed generation probabilities with a VDJ recombination model fitted to out-of-frame rearrangements, and checked the results against IGoR. In a later analysis, TCR-TCR, TCR-HLA and TCR-CMV co-occurrence was scored with hypergeometric tests, and a repertoire-size bias correction was applied to TCR pairs. In a later analysis, false discovery rates were estimated by permuting HLA or CMV assignments 20 times. In a later analysis, co-occurring TCRs were grouped using DBSCAN, and TCRdist sequence similarity was added for clustering within HLA-allele-positive subsets. Co-occurrence clustering excluded repertoires with fewer than 30,000 or more than 120,000 public chains, plus five with anomalous nucleotide sharing. The clones in this table, taken by TCRdb from immuneACCESS, are in-frame only. Not every clone is retained; where verified, under half of the shortfall comes from an unresolved V gene, and the cause of the rest is unknown. That table is the source of V, J and clone size, and D and trimming were worked out from the DNA. This sample has roughly 100,000 clones in its table, and more than 70% of those were observed once. The top ten clones comprise roughly 9.6% of the sample.

The cohort consisted of hundreds of healthy bone marrow donors. At the time of sampling, all cohort members were nominally healthy, though unrecorded immune exposures were likely present. The donor was CMV seropositive and belonged to the group of 250 to 300 seropositive cohort members. Each donor provided a peripheral blood sample, and peripheral blood mononuclear cells were used for TCR beta sequencing. The Qiagen DNeasy Blood Extraction Kit was used to extract genomic DNA from the blood cell samples. The sequence was collected from a male donor in good health and CMV-seropositive. Sequences were obtained from PBMCs. This receptor chain uses TRBV18 and TRBJ1-2, and TRBD1 may be the D gene, going by 6 matching bases. The nucleotide sequence reads TGTGCCAGCTCCGGGGGGCCGGGCTATGGCTACACCTTC. Its translation is CASSGGPGYGYTF.